These 8 T cell receptor beta chains were sequenced from one sample in a study of human T cells and chemical hapten exposure. Time point here: pre-sensitization, week 0. Noted treatment: therapeutic diphenylcyclopropenone sensitization with weekly scalp DPC. MiXCR, applied by TCRdb to the RACE reads, yields one record per CDR3 protein. The sample carries under 300,000 distinct CDR3 sequences, roughly 8.9% recorded once. The specimen comprised whole blood, sampled in connection with sensitization to the hapten diphenylcyclopropenone (DPC). Source of these receptors: a woman between 40 and 55 years old with alopecia areata. Some clones in this sample may be carry-over from other donors' samples.

This clonotype was observed at least ten times. The chain uses TRBV29-1 and TRBJ2-5; D ambiguous. Trimming left V 4 bases short and J 1 base short, with 7 bases between. The CDR3 spans 12 residues. In germline, CDR1 is SQVTM, CDR2 ANQGSEA. The CDR3 protein is CSVAKFQETQYF. CDR3 in DNA: TGCAGCGTTGCGAAGTTCCAAGAGACCCAGTACTTC. The variable domain in full, completed from reference TRBV29-1 and TRBJ2-5, reads SAVISQKPSRDICQRGTSLTIQCQVDSQVTMMFWYRQQPGQSLTLIATANQGSEATYESGFVIDKFPISRPNLTFSTLTVSNMSPEDSSIYLCSVAKFQETQYFGPGTRLLVL.

V gene TRBV28 combines with J gene TRBJ1-4, with 7 bases matching TRBD1. The CDR3 is made up of 15 amino acids. Germline V gene sequence: CDR1 MDHEN, CDR2 SYDVKM. After removal of 4 bases from V and 7 bases from J, the junction contained 9 bases not matched to a gene. This chain's CDR3 is CASSSPTGSGEKLFF. The CDR3 DNA reads as TGTGCCAGCAGTTCCCCGACAGGGAGCGGTGAAAAACTGTTTTTT.

The chain uses TRBV4-3 and TRBJ2-4; D is perhaps TRBD1 or TRBD2 (6 bases each). V lost 1 base, J lost 6 bases, and 16 bases lay in between. This CDR3 has 16 amino acids. Germline V lookup: CDR1 LGHNA, CDR2 YSLEER. CDR3 sequence: CASSQGFKEGGNIQYF. CDR3 nucleotides: TGCGCCAGCAGCCAAGGATTTAAGGAGGGGGGAAACATTCAGTACTTC.

This clonotype was detected a few times. This chain links TRBV29-1 with TRBJ1-5; D perhaps matches TRBD1 (6 bases). Trimming left V 5 bases short and J 0 bases short, with 14 bases between. The length of the CDR3 is 15 residues. Germline-derived CDR1 and CDR2 are SQVTM and ANQGSEA. As DNA, the CDR3 is TGCAGCGTTACCACAGGGCGCTATAGCAATCAGCCCCAGCATTTT. As protein: CSVTTGRYSNQPQHF.

This clonotype was picked up many times. This rearrangement joins TRBV24-1 to TRBJ2-3, with unresolved D. The CDR3 runs to 12 residues. Germline assignment: CDR1 KGHDR and CDR2 SFDVKD. V lost 3 bases, J lost 3 bases, and 3 bases lay in between. CDR3 in amino acids: CATSDPTDTQYF. Here the CDR3 DNA reads TGTGCCACCAGTGATCCAACAGATACGCAGTATTTT.

This clonotype was seen repeatedly, ten times or more. CDR3 sequence reads: CSVGRGEDGYTF. CDR3 nucleotide sequence: TGCAGCGTTGGGAGGGGCGAAGACGGCTACACCTTC. This chain joins TRBV29-1 and TRBJ1-2; D possibly corresponds to TRBD1 (5 bases). The CDR3 is made up of 12 amino acids. Between the trimmed V and J ends, which lost 4 bases and 8 bases, there was a span of 14 bases. CDR1 and CDR2 from the germline V gene are SQVTM and ANQGSEA. The whole variable domain, remainder taken from reference TRBV29-1 and TRBJ1-2, is SAVISQKPSRDICQRGTSLTIQCQVDSQVTMMFWYRQQPGQSLTLIATANQGSEATYESGFVIDKFPISRPNLTFSTLTVSNMSPEDSSIYLCSVGRGEDGYTFGSGTRLTVV.

This clonotype was seen a few times. CDR3 sequence: CASSPSDSNYGYTF. The CDR3 DNA reads as TGTGCCAGCAGCCCTTCGGACAGTAACTATGGCTACACCTTC. V and J are TRBV28 and TRBJ1-2; possibly TRBD1 for D (6 bases). V was cut by 6 bases and J by 1 base, with 12 bases left in between. From germline, CDR1 is MDHEN and CDR2 SYDVKM. The CDR3 loop spans 14 amino acids.

This clonotype was picked up a small number of times. This rearrangement joins TRBV30 to TRBJ1-1, with D possibly being TRBD1 (5 bases). The CDR3 extends over 13 amino acids. Germline V CDR1 and CDR2: GTSNPN, SVGIG (reference sequence). Trimming cost V 3 bases and J 5 bases, with 13 bases left between them. CDR3 sequence reads: CAWSRDGGTEAFF. The CDR3 coding sequence is TGTGCCTGGAGCAGGGACGGGGGAACTGAAGCTTTCTTT.